The text below deals with one T cell receptor beta chain. What it binds is unknown. General study results and limits: Larger-cohort validation covered only one TCR beta V-J rearrangement.

The CDR3 loop spans 13 amino acids. V lost 1 base to trimming and J lost 7 bases, with 8 bases between them. Germline CDR1 and CDR2: DFQATT and SNEGSKA (reference sequence). Memory CD4+ T cells were sorted as CD4+CD45RO+CD25- cells. TCRdb re-analysed the 5' RACE reads in MiXCR, keeping a single row per CDR3 protein. In the table there are about 57,000 distinct CDR3 sequences, around 26% of which are singletons. This TCR was sampled from a female donor with breast cancer. This sequence joins TRBV20-1 and TRBJ1-6; D possibly corresponds to TRBD1 (5 bases). Sequencing input: tumor-infiltrating memory CD4+ T cells sorted from the breast tumor. Subset of the sample: memory CD4+ T cells, CD4+CD45RO+CD25-. DNA of the CDR3: TGCAGTGCTAGAGGACAGCCAAATTCACCCCTCCACTTT. Protein product: CSARGQPNSPLHF.